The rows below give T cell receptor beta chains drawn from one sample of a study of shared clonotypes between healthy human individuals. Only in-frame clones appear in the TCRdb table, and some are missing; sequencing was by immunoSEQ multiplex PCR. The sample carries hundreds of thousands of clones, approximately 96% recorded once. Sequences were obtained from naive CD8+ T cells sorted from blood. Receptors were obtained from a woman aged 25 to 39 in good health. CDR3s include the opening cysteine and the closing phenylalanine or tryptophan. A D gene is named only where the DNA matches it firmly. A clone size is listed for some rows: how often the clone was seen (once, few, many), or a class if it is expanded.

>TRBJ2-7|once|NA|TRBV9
CASSATDYEQYF
TGTGCCAGCAGCGCGACCGATTACGAGCAGTACTTC
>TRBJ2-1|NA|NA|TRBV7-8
CASSFSSSYNEQFF
TGTGCCAGCAGCTTCTCGAGCTCCTACAATGAGCAGTTCTTC
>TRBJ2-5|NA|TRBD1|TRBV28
CASSYDRGFRETQYF
TGTGCCAGCAGTTACGACAGGGGATTTCGGGAGACCCAGTACTTC
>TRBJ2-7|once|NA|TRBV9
CASSANDRYEQYF
TGTGCCAGCAGCGCGAACGACAGGTACGAGCAGTACTTC
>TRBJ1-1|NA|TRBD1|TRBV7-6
CASSPEGATDAFF
TGTGCCAGCAGCCCCGAGGGGGCAACCGACGCTTTCTTT
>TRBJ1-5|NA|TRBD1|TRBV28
CASRTAGGREPQHF
TGTGCCAGCAGGACCGCAGGGGGCAGGGAGCCCCAGCATTTT
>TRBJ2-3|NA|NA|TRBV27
CASRTGSATDTQYF
TGTGCCAGCAGAACCGGGAGCGCCACAGATACGCAGTATTTT
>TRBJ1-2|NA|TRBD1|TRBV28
CASTHTRDRGLNGYTF
TGTGCCAGCACCCATACCCGGGACAGGGGATTAAATGGCTACACCTTC
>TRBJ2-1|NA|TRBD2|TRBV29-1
CSVRGLDSSYNEQFF
TGCAGCGTCAGAGGACTAGATAGCTCCTACAATGAGCAGTTCTTC
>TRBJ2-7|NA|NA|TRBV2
CASRLSAGGDAEQYF
TGTGCCAGCAGGCTCTCTGCTGGGGGAGATGCCGAGCAGTACTTC
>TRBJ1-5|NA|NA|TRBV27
CASSYQNTGNQPQHF
TGTGCCAGCAGTTATCAGAACACCGGAAATCAGCCCCAGCATTTT
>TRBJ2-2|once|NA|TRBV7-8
CASSPGTMNTGELFF
TGTGCCAGCAGCCCGGGGACAATGAACACCGGGGAGCTGTTTTTT
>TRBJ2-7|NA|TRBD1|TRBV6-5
CASSYGTATYEQYF
TGTGCCAGCAGTTACGGGACAGCCACCTACGAGCAGTACTTC
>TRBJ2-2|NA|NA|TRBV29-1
CSDSLLGGGELFF
TGCAGCGATAGCTTACTAGGTGGCGGGGAGCTGTTTTTT
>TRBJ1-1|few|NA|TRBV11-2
CASSLAWGLANTEAFF
TGTGCCAGCAGCTTAGCGTGGGGTCTTGCGAACACTGAAGCTTTCTTT
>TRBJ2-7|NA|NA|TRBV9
CASSGASSEQYF
TGTGCCAGCAGCGGCGCCAGCTCCGAGCAGTACTTC
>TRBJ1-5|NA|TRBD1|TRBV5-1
CASSHGQGNQPQHF
TGCGCCAGCAGCCACGGACAGGGGAATCAGCCCCAGCATTTT
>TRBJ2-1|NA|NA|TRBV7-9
CASSGSSAEQFF
TGTGCCAGCAGCGGGTCGTCCGCCGAGCAGTTCTTC
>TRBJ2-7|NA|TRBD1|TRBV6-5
CASSQTGTNYEQYF
TGTGCCAGCAGTCAGACAGGGACGAACTACGAGCAGTACTTC
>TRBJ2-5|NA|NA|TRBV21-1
CASSKALAGGTLAGETQYF
TGTGCCAGCAGCAAAGCGCTAGCGGGAGGTACTTTAGCTGGGGAGACCCAGTACTTC
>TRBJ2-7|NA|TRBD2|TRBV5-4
CASSLELAGVDEQYF
TGTGCCAGCAGCTTGGAACTAGCGGGAGTTGACGAGCAGTACTTC
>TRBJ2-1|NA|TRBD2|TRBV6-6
CASRPSSGSTNEQFF
TGTGCCAGCAGGCCGTCTAGCGGGAGTACCAATGAGCAGTTCTTC
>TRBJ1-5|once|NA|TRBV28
CASSAPRGNQPQHF
TGTGCCAGCAGCGCCCCTCGAGGCAATCAGCCCCAGCATTTT
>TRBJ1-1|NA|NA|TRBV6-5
CASSMTGEAFF
TGTGCCAGCAGTATGACAGGAGAAGCTTTCTTT
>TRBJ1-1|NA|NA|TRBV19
CASRALGNTEAFF
TGTGCCAGTAGGGCGCTCGGTAACACTGAAGCTTTCTTT
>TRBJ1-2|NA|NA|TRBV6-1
CASSEVTSVSLYGYTF
TGTGCCAGCAGTGAAGTTACGTCGGTGTCCCTCTATGGCTACACCTTC
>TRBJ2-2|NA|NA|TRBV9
CASSATNSNPGELFF
TGTGCCAGCAGCGCGACCAACTCGAATCCCGGGGAGCTGTTTTTT
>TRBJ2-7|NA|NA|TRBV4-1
CASSPRQGGPYEQYF
TGCGCCAGCAGCCCGCGGCAGGGGGGCCCCTACGAGCAGTACTTC
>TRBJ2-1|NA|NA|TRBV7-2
CASSPETVEQFF
TGTGCCAGCAGCCCAGAGACCGTTGAGCAGTTCTTC
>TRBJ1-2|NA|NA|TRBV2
CASSEVYGYTF
TGTGCCAGCAGTGAAGTCTATGGCTACACCTTC
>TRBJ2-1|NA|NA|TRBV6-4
CASSSRDRSYNEQFF
TGTGCCAGCAGCAGTCGGGACCGCTCCTACAATGAGCAGTTCTTC
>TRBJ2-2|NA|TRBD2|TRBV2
CASSDEREYTGELFF
TGTGCCAGCAGTGACGAGCGGGAATACACCGGGGAGCTGTTTTTT
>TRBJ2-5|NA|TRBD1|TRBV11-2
CASSLEPSTGEYF
TGTGCCAGCAGCTTAGAACCCTCGACAGGGGAGTACTTC
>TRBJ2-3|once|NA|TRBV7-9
CASSLVARSTDTQYF
TGTGCCAGCAGCTTAGTAGCGCGAAGCACAGATACGCAGTATTTT
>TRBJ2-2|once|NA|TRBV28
CASSLKYQTGELFF
TGTGCCAGCAGTTTAAAGTACCAGACCGGGGAGCTGTTTTTT
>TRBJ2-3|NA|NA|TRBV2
CASKVRSTDTQYF
TGTGCCAGCAAGGTCAGGAGCACAGATACGCAGTATTTT
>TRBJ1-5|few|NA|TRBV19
CASSNPGNQPQHF
TGTGCCAGTAGTAACCCTGGCAATCAGCCCCAGCATTTT
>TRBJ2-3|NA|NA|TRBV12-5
CASGSSRGDTDTQYF
TGTGCTAGTGGTTCGTCCAGGGGGGACACAGATACGCAGTATTTT
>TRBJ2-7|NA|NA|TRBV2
CASSEASSAIHEQYF
TGTGCCAGCAGTGAAGCGAGTTCAGCCATCCACGAGCAGTACTTC
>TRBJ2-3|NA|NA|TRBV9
CASSSPWPSTDTQYF
TGTGCCAGCAGCTCCCCATGGCCTAGCACAGATACGCAGTATTTT
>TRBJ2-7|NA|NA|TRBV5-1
CASSLEGHIYEQYF
TGCGCCAGCAGCTTGGAGGGGCATATCTACGAGCAGTACTTC
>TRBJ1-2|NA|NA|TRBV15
CASSGTETVWGYTF
TGTGCCTCGAGTGGGACGGAGACAGTATGGGGCTACACCTTC
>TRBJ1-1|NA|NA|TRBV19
CASRPLRDTEAFF
TGTGCCAGTAGGCCACTAAGGGACACTGAAGCTTTCTTT